These 14 T cell receptor beta chains were sequenced from one sample in a study of T cell repertoires in cytomegalovirus infection. MiXCR was run by TCRdb on the reads, yielding one entry per CDR3 protein. The sample lists hundreds of thousands of distinct CDR3 sequences; approximately 34% were seen once. Sample: PBMCs. The receptors stem from a human donor in good health (CMV status not recorded). Some clones in this sample may be carry-over from other donors' samples.

V and J are TRBV12-5 and TRBJ2-7; D may match TRBD1 or TRBD2 (5 bases each). The CDR3 is 13 amino acids. Trimming removed 3 bases at V and 3 bases at J, with 9 bases between. The germline V gene has CDR1 LGHNT and CDR2 FRNRAP. The CDR3 loop is CASGFGTDYEQYF. The DNA for the CDR3 is TGTGCTAGTGGTTTCGGGACGGACTACGAGCAGTACTTC. Full variable domain (remainder filled in from reference TRBV12-5 and TRBJ2-7): DARVTQTPRHKVTEMGQEVTMRCQPILGHNTVFWYRQTMMQGLELLAYFRNRAPLDDSGMPKDRFSAEMPDATLATLKIQPSEPRDSAVYFCASGFGTDYEQYFGPGTRLTVT.

This clonotype was detected only a few times. This chain connects TRBV7-8 to TRBJ1-1; D gene unclear. The length of the CDR3 is 16 residues. Per germline, CDR1 SGHVS and CDR2 FQNEAQ. Trimming took off 1 base at V and 4 bases at J, with 16 bases between the two ends. As DNA, the CDR3 is TGTGCCAGCAGCTTAGTGGCGGGCCGGGTTGGCACTGAAGCTTTCTTT. Protein: CASSLVAGRVGTEAFF.

V gene TRBV10-3 combines with J gene TRBJ2-2; TRBD1 is a possible D gene (5 bases). CDR3 length equals 14 residues. V was pared by 4 bases and J by 2 bases, with 8 bases between. Germline assignment: CDR1 ENHRY and CDR2 SYGVKD. The CDR3 DNA sequence: TGTGCCATCAGTGGGCAGGGAAACACCGGGGAGCTGTTTTTT. Its protein product is CAISGQGNTGELFF.

V usage is TRBV6-6 and J usage is TRBJ2-7; D is unclear. In germline, CDR1 is MNHNY, CDR2 SVGAGI (reference sequence). V gave up 4 bases and J gave up 1 base, with 11 bases separating them. The CDR3 loop spans 14 amino acids. CDR3 nucleotides: TGTGCCAGCAGTTCCTCTAGGGCGTCCTACGAGCAGTACTTC. Translating it yields CASSSSRASYEQYF.

The chain is built from TRBV2 and TRBJ1-1; 7 bases are shared with TRBD1. The CDR3 sequence is 14 residues long. Trimming removed 4 bases from V and 11 bases from J; junction bases left unmatched: 13. Germline V gene lookup returns CDR1 SNHLY and CDR2 FYNNEI. The chain's CDR3 is CASSARTGLRWAFF. DNA of the CDR3: TGTGCCAGCAGTGCCCGGACAGGACTGAGGTGGGCTTTCTTT.

This clonotype showed up many times. V is TRBV7-9 and J is TRBJ2-1; possible D gene TRBD2, 6 bases. The germline V and J ends were trimmed by 4 bases and 8 bases, with 15 bases remaining between them. Germline CDR1 SEHNR, CDR2 FQNEAQ (reference sequence). This CDR3 spans 14 amino acids. In nucleotides, the CDR3 is TGTGCCAGCAGCTCAACGGGACTTTTCCATGAGCAGTTCTTC. Translation: CASSSTGLFHEQFF.

As to this clonotype: The junction and the germline gene differ at one end; a read error may be behind it. The rearrangement joins TRBV12-3 or TRBV12-4 to TRBJ2-6; the D call may be TRBD1 or TRBD2 (5 bases each). The CDR3 runs to 19 residues. DNA for the CDR3: TGTGCCATCAGTCCCGGGGCTACCTCTTTTCGCTCTGGGGCCACCGTCCTGACTTTC. Encoded protein: CAISPGATSFRSGATVLTF.

The CDR3 DNA is TGTGCCAGCAGTTACATCTCAGGGATTAATTCACCCCTCCACTTT. As protein: CASSYISGINSPLHF. V is TRBV6-5 and J is TRBJ1-6, with a possible D match to TRBD1 (5 bases). The CDR3 runs 15 residues. Germline loops: CDR1 MNHEY, CDR2 SVGAGI. V was cut by 2 bases and J by 6 bases, with 11 bases left in between.

This rearrangement joins TRBV28 to TRBJ2-5; 11 nucleotides agree with TRBD2. Germline V gene data show CDR1 as MDHEN and CDR2 as SYDVKM. This CDR3 region has 17 residues. V lost 1 base to trimming and J lost 4 bases; unmatched junction nucleotides: 8. CDR3 nucleotide sequence: TGTGCCAGCAGTTTATTGGGAAGTAGCGGGGGGGCAGAGACCCAGTACTTC. Translation gives CASSLLGSSGGAETQYF. Full variable domain (rest looked up from reference TRBV28 and TRBJ2-5): DVKVTQSSRYLVKRTGEKVFLECVQDMDHENMFWYRQDPGLGLRLIYFSYDVKMKEKGDIPEGYSVSREKKERFSLILESASTNQTSMYLCASSLLGSSGGAETQYFGPGTRLLVL.

This clonotype has a handful of counts. The gene calls are TRBV28 and TRBJ1-6; the match to TRBD1 covers 7 bases. V lost 3 bases and J lost 9; bases outside the gene matches: 14. CDR1 and CDR2 from the germline V gene are MDHEN and SYDVKM. The CDR3 runs 17 residues. CDR3 nucleotides: TGTGCCAGCAGTTTTCGGAGAGGGGGCACAAAGGGTTCACCCCTCCACTTT. Translation: CASSFRRGGTKGSPLHF. Based on the CDR3 plus reference TRBV28 and TRBJ1-6, the full variable domain is DVKVTQSSRYLVKRTGEKVFLECVQDMDHENMFWYRQDPGLGLRLIYFSYDVKMKEKGDIPEGYSVSREKKERFSLILESASTNQTSMYLCASSFRRGGTKGSPLHFGNGTRLTVT.

Worth noting for this clonotype: A much larger clone differs by one base, so this may be a read error. V and J are TRBV7-2 and TRBJ2-1; the D gene is possibly TRBD2 (5 bases). The CDR3 extends over 16 amino acids. Germline lookup yields CDR1 SGHTA and CDR2 FQGNSA. The CDR3 reads CASSLSSNSPYNEQLF. For the CDR3, the DNA is TGTGCCAGCAGCTTATCTAGCAATTCCCCCTACAATGAGCAGTTATTC.

Notes on this clonotype: A read error is possible here, since a much larger clone lies one base away. This chain uses TRBV7-2 with TRBJ1-1; tentatively, D is TRBD1 (5 bases). V was trimmed by 5 bases and J by 8 bases, leaving 15 bases between them. The CDR3 is 13 residues long. Germline V gene data show CDR1 as SGHTA and CDR2 as FQGNSA. For the CDR3, the DNA is TGTGCCAGCAGCGTAGGGGCAGGTCGCGAAGCTTTCTTT. The encoded protein is CASSVGAGREAFF.

This clonotype was counted once. The missing conserved phenylalanine or tryptophan at the end of this CDR3 makes a read error likely. CDR3 in amino acids: CASSARTEAFL. As DNA, the CDR3 is TGTGCCAGCAGTGCGAGGACTGAAGCTTTCCTT. The chain links TRBV2 to TRBJ1-1; D is unresolved. Germline loops: CDR1 SNHLY, CDR2 FYNNEI. The CDR3 covers 11 residues. Trimming cost V 4 bases and J 5 bases, with 5 bases left between them.

As for this clonotype: Relative to the germline gene, one junction end is altered; a read error may explain this. The chain has TRBV7-8 and TRBJ1-1; 9 bases map to TRBD1. The CDR3 is made up of 17 amino acids. Per germline, CDR1 SGHVS and CDR2 FQNEAQ. This chain's CDR3 is CARSLGQGSRENTDAFF. Written as DNA, the CDR3 is TGTGCCAGGAGCCTCGGACAGGGGTCGAGGGAAAACACTGACGCTTTCTTT. The variable domain in full, completed from reference TRBV7-8 and TRBJ1-1, reads GAGVSQSPRYKVAKRGQDVALRCDPISGHVSLFWYQQALGQGPEFLTYFQNEAQLDKSGLPSDRFFAERPEGSVSTLKIQRTQQEDSAVYLCARSLGQGSRENTDAFFGQGTRLTVV.